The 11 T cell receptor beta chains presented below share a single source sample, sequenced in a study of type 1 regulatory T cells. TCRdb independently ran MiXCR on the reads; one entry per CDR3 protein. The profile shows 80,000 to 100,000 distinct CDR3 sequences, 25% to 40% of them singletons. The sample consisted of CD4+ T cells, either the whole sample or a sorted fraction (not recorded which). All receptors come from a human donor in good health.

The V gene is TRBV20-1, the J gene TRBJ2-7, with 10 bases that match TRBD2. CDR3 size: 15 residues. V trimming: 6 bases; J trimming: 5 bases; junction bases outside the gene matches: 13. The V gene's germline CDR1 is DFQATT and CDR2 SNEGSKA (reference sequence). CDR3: CSAYPLTSGYHEQYF. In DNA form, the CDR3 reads TGCAGTGCCTATCCATTGACTAGCGGGTACCACGAGCAGTACTTC.

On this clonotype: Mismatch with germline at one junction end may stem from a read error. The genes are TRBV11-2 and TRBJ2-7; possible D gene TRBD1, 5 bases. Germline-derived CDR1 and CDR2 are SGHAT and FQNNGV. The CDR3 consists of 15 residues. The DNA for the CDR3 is TGTGCTAGCAGCTTACAGGTCCGCGCCCCCTACGAGCAGTACTTC. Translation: CASSLQVRAPYEQYF.

CDR3 in DNA: TGCAGTGCTCGGACTAGCGGAGCCTACGAGCAGTACTTC. Protein: CSARTSGAYEQYF. The V and J genes are TRBV20-1 and TRBJ2-7, with 10 bases identical to TRBD2. J was trimmed by 2 bases and V by 5 bases; bases with no gene match: 3. CDR3 length: 13 residues. The germline V gene has CDR1 DFQATT and CDR2 SNEGSKA (reference sequence).

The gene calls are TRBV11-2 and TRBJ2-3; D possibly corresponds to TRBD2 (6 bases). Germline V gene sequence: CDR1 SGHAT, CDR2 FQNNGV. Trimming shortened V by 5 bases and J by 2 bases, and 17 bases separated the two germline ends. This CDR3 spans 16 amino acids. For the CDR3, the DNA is TGTGCCAGCAGCCCGAGTACTAGCCGATTCACAGATACGCAGTATTTT. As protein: CASSPSTSRFTDTQYF. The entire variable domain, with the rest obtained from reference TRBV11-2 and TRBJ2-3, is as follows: EAGVAQSPRYKIIEKRQSVAFWCNPISGHATLYWYQQILGQGPKLLIQFQNNGVVDDSQLPKDRFSAERLKGVDSTLKIQPAKLEDSAVYLCASSPSTSRFTDTQYFGPGTRLTVL.

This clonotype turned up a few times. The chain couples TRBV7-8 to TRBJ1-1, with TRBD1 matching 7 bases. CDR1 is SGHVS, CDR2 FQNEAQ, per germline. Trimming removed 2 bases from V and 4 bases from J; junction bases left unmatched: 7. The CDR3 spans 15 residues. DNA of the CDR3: TGTGCCAGCAGCTTACGAGGGGGCGATGGCACTGAAGCTTTCTTT. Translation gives CASSLRGGDGTEAFF.

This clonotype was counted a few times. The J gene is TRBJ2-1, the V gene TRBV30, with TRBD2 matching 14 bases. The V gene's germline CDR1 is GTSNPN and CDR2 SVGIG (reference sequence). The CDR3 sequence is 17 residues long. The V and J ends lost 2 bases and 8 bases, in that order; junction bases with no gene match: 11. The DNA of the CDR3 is TGTGCCTGGAGTAACTCGGGACTAGCGGGAGTAGGGCATGAGCAGTTCTTC. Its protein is CAWSNSGLAGVGHEQFF. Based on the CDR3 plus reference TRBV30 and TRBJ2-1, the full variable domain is SQTIHQWPATLVQPVGSPLSLECTVEGTSNPNLYWYRQAAGRGLQLLFYSVGIGQISSEVPQNLSASRPQDRQFILSSKKLLLSDSGFYLCAWSNSGLAGVGHEQFFGPGTRLTVL.

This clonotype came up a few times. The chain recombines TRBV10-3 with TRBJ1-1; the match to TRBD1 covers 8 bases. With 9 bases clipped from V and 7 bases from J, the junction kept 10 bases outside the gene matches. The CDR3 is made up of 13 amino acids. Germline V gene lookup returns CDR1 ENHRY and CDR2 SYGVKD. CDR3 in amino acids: CAIMTGAAGEAFF. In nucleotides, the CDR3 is TGTGCCATTATGACAGGGGCGGCGGGTGAAGCTTTCTTT.

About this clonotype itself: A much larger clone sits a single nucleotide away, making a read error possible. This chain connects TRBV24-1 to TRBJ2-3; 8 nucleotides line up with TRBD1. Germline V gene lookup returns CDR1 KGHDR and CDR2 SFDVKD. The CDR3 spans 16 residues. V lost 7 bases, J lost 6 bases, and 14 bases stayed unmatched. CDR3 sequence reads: CATSGSGTGIVDTQYF. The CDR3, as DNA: TGTGCCACCAGCGGTTCCGGGACAGGAATTGTCGATACGCAGTATTTT.

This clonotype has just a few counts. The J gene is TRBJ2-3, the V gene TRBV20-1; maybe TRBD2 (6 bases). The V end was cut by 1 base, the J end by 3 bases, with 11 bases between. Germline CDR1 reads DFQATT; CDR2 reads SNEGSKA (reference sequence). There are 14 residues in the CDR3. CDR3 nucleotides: TGCAGTGCTAGAGTCCCGGGAGTGACAGATACGCAGTATTTT. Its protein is CSARVPGVTDTQYF.

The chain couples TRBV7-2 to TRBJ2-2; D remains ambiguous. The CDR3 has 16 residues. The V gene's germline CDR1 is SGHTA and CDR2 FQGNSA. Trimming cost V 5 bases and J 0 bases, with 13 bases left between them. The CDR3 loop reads CASSPFPQTNTGELFF. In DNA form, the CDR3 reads TGTGCCAGCAGCCCCTTCCCCCAGACGAACACCGGGGAGCTGTTTTTT.

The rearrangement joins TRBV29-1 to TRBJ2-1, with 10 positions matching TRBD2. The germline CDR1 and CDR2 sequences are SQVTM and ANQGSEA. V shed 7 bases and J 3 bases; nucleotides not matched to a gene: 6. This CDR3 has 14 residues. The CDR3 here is CSAPGTSVYNEQFF. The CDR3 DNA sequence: TGCAGCGCCCCCGGGACTAGCGTCTACAATGAGCAGTTCTTC.